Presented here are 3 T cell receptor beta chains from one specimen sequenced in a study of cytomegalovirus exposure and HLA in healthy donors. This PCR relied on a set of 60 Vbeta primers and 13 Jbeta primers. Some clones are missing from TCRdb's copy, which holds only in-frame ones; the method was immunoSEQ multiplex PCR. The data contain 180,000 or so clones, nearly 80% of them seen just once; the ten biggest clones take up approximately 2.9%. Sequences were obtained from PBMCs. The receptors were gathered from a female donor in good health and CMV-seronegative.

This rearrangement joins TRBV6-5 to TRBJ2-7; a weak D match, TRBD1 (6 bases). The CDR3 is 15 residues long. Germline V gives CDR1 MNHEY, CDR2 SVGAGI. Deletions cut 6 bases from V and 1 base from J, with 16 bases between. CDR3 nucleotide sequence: TGTGCCAGCAGCCGCAATTCACAGGGTTCCTACGAGCAGTACTTC. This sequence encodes CASSRNSQGSYEQYF.

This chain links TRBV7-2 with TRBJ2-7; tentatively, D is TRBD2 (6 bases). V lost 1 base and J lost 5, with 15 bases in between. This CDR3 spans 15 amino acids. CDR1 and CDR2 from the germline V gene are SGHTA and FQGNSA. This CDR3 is CASSLVVGLPNEQYF. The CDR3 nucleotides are TGTGCCAGCAGCTTAGTTGTGGGACTCCCCAACGAGCAGTACTTC.

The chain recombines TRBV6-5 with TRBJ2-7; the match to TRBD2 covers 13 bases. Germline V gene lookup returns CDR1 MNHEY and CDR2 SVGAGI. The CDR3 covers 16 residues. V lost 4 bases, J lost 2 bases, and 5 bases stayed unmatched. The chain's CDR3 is CASSFLTSGRAYEQYF. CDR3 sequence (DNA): TGTGCCAGCAGTTTCCTAACTAGCGGGAGGGCCTACGAGCAGTACTTC.